This TCR beta chain was captured by sequencing in a study of blood T cell repertoires in COVID-19. A Seattle source enrolled patients during active infection and followed them longitudinally. This CDR3 region has 15 residues. V lost 4 bases, J lost 1 base, and 11 bases lay in between. Looked up from germline, CDR1 is LNHDA and CDR2 is SQIVND (reference sequence). TCRdb's table, derived via immunoSEQ multiplex PCR, lists solely in-frame clones and lacks some. The data show some 150,000 clones, with less than 90% seen just once and 9.5% to 12% held by the top ten. Sequenced material: peripheral blood. This sequence joins TRBV19 and TRBJ2-4; a possible D gene is TRBD1 (5 bases). The receptor's source is a woman aged 55-70 years with COVID-19, enrolled during active disease. CDR3 protein: CASSTPSGAKNIQYF. In DNA, the CDR3 is TGTGCCAGTAGTACCCCATCAGGGGCCAAAAACATTCAGTACTTC.